This is a list of T cell receptor beta chains from one sample in a study of regulatory T cells in long-lasting Graves disease. MiXCR, run by TCRdb on the multiplex PCR reads, gives a single entry per CDR3 protein. The sample holds over 200,000 distinct CDR3 sequences, 15% to 20% seen once. This sample was also put to use in a study of T cells in Graves' hyperthyroidism and ophthalmopathy.

The sample was peripheral blood mononuclear cells (PBMCs), taken at new diagnosis, from a patient treated with antithyroid drugs. Receptors originate from a woman aged 25 to 45 with Graves disease. Each CDR3 is given with its conserved first and last residue. A D gene is named only where the DNA matches it firmly. Part of the rows lack a size; the others show once, few, many or a class for expanded clones.

D	V	size	CDR3
TRBD2	TRBV20-1	many	CSASGRRPVQETQYF
-	TRBV7-9	many	CASSLANLYEQYF
-	TRBV20-1	many	CSARADTGDTEAFF
-	TRBV4-1	-	CARSQSPGYAEKLFF
TRBD1	TRBV5-5	-	CASRRQQGTGELFF
-	TRBV7-2	many	CASSLVASANQPQHF
-	TRBV6-5	-	CASSYNDGANQPQHF
-	TRBV11-2	many	CASSRALSEQFF
TRBD1	TRBV7-2	many	CASSLRTGGPTGELFF
-	TRBV29-1	many	CSVERWGALNGYTF
TRBD2	TRBV10-2	many	CASNPGLALYQETQYF
TRBD1	TRBV3-1	many	CASSRAGQGDTEAFF
-	TRBV11-2	-	CASSLLGGQEARYF
-	TRBV16	-	CASSHQGDTYEQYF
-	TRBV5-1	many	CASSLVGVRNTEAFF
TRBD2	TRBV13	many	CASRSSGGAAYEQYF
-	TRBV7-9	few	CASRPRGGNTEAFF
TRBD2	TRBV5-6	many	CASGIAGGGTDTQYF
TRBD2	TRBV19	many	CASSKVAGREQFF
TRBD1	TRBV20-1	many	CSAGGQLHEAFF
-	TRBV11-2	many	CASNLPRRNSGANVLTF
-	TRBV20-1	many	CSARRIPRADTQYF
-	TRBV11-2	many	CASTLGATGYGYTF
-	TRBV7-3	many	CASKHSAGANVLTF
-	TRBV7-2	many	CASSLGGNYGYTF
-	TRBV20-1	many	CSAEERDTRRQFF
-	TRBV20-1	many	CSATTLQGLSLRDYGYTF
-	TRBV2	-	CASSSRGTVSLPQHF
-	TRBV7-8	many	CASSLGARQANYGYTF
TRBD1	TRBV18	many	CASSAGTGSGYTF
-	TRBV12-5	many	CASGTRDRRSNEKLFF
-	TRBV29-1	many	CSVEVAGYTF
TRBD1	TRBV5-5	once	CASSLGTGIYEQYF
TRBD1	TRBV11-2	many	CASSLLLGQGRISGNTIYF
-	TRBV6-1	-	CASSEAAGSTYEQLF
-	TRBV29-1	many	CSVLTRASNTEAFF
-	TRBV5-1	many	CASSSGRGTFPQDTQYF
-	TRBV7-2	many	CASSLLGSGYTF
-	TRBV18	many	CASSLHGPNYGYTF
-	TRBV5-6	many	CASSLVGYQETQYF
-	TRBV6-2/TRBV6-3	-	CASSEGGGLSEKLFF
TRBD2	TRBV2	-	CARRPGGGAGVYEQYF
-	TRBV27	many	CASSPGGVGLGYTF
-	TRBV5-1	many	CASSLAGPDTQYF
-	TRBV2	-	CASSFQTGELFF